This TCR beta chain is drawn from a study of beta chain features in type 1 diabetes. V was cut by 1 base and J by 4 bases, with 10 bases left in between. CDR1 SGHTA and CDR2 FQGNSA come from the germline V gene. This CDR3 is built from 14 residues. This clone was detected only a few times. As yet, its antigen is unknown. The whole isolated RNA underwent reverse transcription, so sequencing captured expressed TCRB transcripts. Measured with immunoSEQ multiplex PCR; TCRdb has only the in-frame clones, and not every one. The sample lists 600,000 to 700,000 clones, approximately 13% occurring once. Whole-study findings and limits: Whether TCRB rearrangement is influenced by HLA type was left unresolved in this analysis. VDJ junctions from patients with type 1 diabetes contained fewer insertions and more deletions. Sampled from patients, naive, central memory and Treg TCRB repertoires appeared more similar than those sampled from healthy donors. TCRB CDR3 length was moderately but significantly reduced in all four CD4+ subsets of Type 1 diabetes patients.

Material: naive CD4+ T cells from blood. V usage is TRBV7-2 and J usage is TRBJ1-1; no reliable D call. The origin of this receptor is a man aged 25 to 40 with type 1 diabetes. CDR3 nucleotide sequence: TGTGCCAGCAGCTTAGGTCTGATGGTCACTGAAGCTTTCTTT. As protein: CASSLGLMVTEAFF.